This record looks at one T cell receptor beta chain sequence and its context. What it binds is not known. TCRdb passed the 5' RACE reads through MiXCR, listing each CDR3 protein once. This sample yields fewer than 350,000 distinct CDR3 sequences, of which approximately 15% are seen a single time; about 22% belongs to the top ten. These data come from a study of T-cell memory formation after mild COVID-19. Findings and caveats of the study: Largely, contracting CD4+ clones fell within CM and EM, and contracting CD8+ clones within EMRA. Pre-infection memory held some responding clones, suggesting pre-existing cross-reactive T cells responded.

CDR3 length equals 16 residues. Germline assignment: CDR1 MNHNS and CDR2 SASEGT. V was trimmed by 10 bases and J by 4 bases, leaving 24 bases between them. Sequencing input: PBMCs or a T cell subset sorted from them (not recorded which). The clonotype comes from a man aged 18-30 years who had mild COVID-19 (a few samples of this study predate the infection). Cell type and time point are not known. The V and J genes are TRBV6-1 and TRBJ2-3; either TRBD1 or TRBD2 may supply D (5 bases each). CDR3 in amino acids: CATTAPWLGESDTQYF. In nucleotides, the CDR3 is TGTGCCACCACAGCCCCCTGGCTGGGGGAATCAGATACGCAGTATTTT.